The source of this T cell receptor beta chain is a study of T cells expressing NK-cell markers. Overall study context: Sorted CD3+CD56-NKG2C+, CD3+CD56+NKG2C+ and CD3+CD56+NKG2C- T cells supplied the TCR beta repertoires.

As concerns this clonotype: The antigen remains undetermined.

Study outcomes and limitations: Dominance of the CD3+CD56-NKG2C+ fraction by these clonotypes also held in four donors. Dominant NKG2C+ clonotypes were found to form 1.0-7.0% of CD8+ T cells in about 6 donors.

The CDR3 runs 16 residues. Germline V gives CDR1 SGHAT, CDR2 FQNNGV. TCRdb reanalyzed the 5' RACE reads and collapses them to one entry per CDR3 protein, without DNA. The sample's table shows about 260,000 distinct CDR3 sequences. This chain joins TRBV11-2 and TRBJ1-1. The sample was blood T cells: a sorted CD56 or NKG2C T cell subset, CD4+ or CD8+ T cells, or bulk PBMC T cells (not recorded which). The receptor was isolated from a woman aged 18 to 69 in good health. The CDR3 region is CASSPKWGQRSTEAFF.